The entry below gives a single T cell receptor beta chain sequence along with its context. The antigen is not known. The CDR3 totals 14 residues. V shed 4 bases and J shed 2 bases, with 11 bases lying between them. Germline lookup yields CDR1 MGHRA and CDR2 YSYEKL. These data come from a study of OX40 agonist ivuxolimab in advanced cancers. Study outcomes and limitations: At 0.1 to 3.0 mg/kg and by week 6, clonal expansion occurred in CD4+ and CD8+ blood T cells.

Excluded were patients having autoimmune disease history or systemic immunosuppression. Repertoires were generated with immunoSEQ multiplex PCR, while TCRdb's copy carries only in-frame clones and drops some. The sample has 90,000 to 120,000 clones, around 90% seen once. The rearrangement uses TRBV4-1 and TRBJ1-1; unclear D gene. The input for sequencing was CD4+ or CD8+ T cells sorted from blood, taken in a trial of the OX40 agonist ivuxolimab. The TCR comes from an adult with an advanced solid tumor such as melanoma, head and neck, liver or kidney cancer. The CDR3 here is CASSRASLNTEAFF. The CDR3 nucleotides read TGCGCCAGCAGCCGGGCCTCCCTAAACACTGAAGCTTTCTTT.